The next 27 T cell receptor beta chains were all read from a single sample in a study of cytotoxic CD8 clonotypes in ibrutinib-treated CLL. Generated by immunoSEQ multiplex PCR, the TCRdb table keeps only in-frame clones and is missing some. The sample holds 250,000 to 350,000 clones, roughly four fifths seen once. The sequencing here drew on PBMCs, taken at disease progression, from a patient treated with ibrutinib. These receptors were obtained from a human donor with chronic lymphocytic leukemia.

This sequence joins TRBV5-1 and TRBJ2-1; D possibly corresponds to TRBD2 (6 bases). CDR1 and CDR2 (germline): SGHRS, YFSETQ. Trimming left V 0 bases short and J 5 bases short, with 9 bases between. The CDR3 covers 14 residues. The CDR3 nucleotides are TGCGCCAGCAGCTTGGTACTAGCCCACAATGAGCAGTTCTTC. Translated: CASSLVLAHNEQFF. Complete variable domain (other parts from reference TRBV5-1 and TRBJ2-1): KAGVTQTPRYLIKTRGQQVTLSCSPISGHRSVSWYQQTPGQGLQFLFEYFSETQRNKGNFPGRFSGRQFSNSRSEMNVSTLELGDSALYLCASSLVLAHNEQFFGPGTRLTVL.

This chain links TRBV28 with TRBJ2-5; 10 nucleotides line up with TRBD2. CDR1 is MDHEN, CDR2 SYDVKM, per germline. The V gene end was trimmed by 6 bases and the J gene end by 5 bases; junction bases not matched to a gene: 6. This CDR3 has 14 amino acids. CDR3 protein: CASSPSGRAETQYF. The CDR3 DNA sequence: TGTGCCAGCAGCCCGAGCGGGAGGGCCGAGACCCAGTACTTC.

The chain carries TRBV7-2 and TRBJ2-5, with D unresolved. The CDR3 sequence is 13 residues long. The germline gives CDR1 SGHTA, CDR2 FQGNSA. Between the trimmed V and J ends, which lost 4 bases and 9 bases, there was a span of 15 bases. CDR3 region: CASSSILGSAQYF. The DNA for the CDR3 is TGTGCCAGCAGCTCGATCTTGGGCTCGGCCCAGTACTTC.

This chain connects TRBV5-6 to TRBJ1-5; D is perhaps TRBD1 (5 bases). Trimming left V 2 bases short and J 0 bases short, with 15 bases between. Germline lookup yields CDR1 SGHDT and CDR2 YYEEEE. The CDR3 sequence is 17 residues long. CDR3 DNA sequence: TGTGCCAGCAGCTTCGGGGTAGGGGAGAATAGCAATCAGCCCCAGCATTTT. Its protein is CASSFGVGENSNQPQHF.

V usage is TRBV28 and J usage is TRBJ2-7; no definite D call. The CDR3 consists of 13 residues. V shed 2 bases and J shed 6 bases, with 11 bases lying between them. Germline V gives CDR1 MDHEN, CDR2 SYDVKM. CDR3 DNA sequence: TGTGCCAGCAGTTTAAGGCCCCCTCGCGAGCAGTACTTC. This translates into CASSLRPPREQYF.

V gene TRBV5-1 combines with J gene TRBJ2-3; 9 positions agree with TRBD1. The CDR3 sequence is 17 residues long. The V segment lost 0 bases and the J segment 1 base; nucleotides outside the gene matches: 6. In germline, CDR1 is SGHRS, CDR2 YFSETQ. The CDR3 protein is CASSLGAGTGRTDTQYF. The CDR3 nucleotides are TGCGCCAGCAGCTTGGGGGCCGGGACAGGGCGCACAGATACGCAGTATTTT. Full variable domain (outside the CDR3, taken from reference TRBV5-1 and TRBJ2-3): KAGVTQTPRYLIKTRGQQVTLSCSPISGHRSVSWYQQTPGQGLQFLFEYFSETQRNKGNFPGRFSGRQFSNSRSEMNVSTLELGDSALYLCASSLGAGTGRTDTQYFGPGTRLTVL.

The rearrangement joins TRBV9 to TRBJ2-3, with 12 nucleotides matching TRBD2. Losses at the gene ends were 3 bases for V and 4 bases for J; bases not matched to a gene: 3. The CDR3 runs 15 residues. Germline V gene sequence: CDR1 SGDLS, CDR2 YYNGEE. DNA for the CDR3: TGTGCCAGCAGCGCCCTAGCGGGGGGGCCAGATACGCAGTATTTT. Translating gives CASSALAGGPDTQYF. Drawing the rest from reference TRBV9 and TRBJ2-3, the complete variable domain is DSGVTQTPKHLITATGQRVTLRCSPRSGDLSVYWYQQSLDQGLQFLIQYYNGEERAKGNILERFSAQQFPDLHSELNLSSLELGDSALYFCASSALAGGPDTQYFGPGTRLTVL.

The rearrangement links TRBV9 to TRBJ1-2; a weak D match, TRBD1 (6 bases). V shed 1 base and J shed 6 bases, with 22 bases lying between them. The CDR3 length is 17 residues. Germline V gives CDR1 SGDLS, CDR2 YYNGEE. CDR3 DNA: TGTGCCAGCAGCGTATCACTCCGACAGGAGCTTGTTAATGGCTACACCTTC. Residues: CASSVSLRQELVNGYTF.

The J gene is TRBJ1-1, the V gene TRBV6-5; D unresolved. The length of the CDR3 is 15 residues. The V gene lost 3 bases and the J gene lost 2 bases, with 13 bases spanning the gap. The V gene's germline CDR1 is MNHEY and CDR2 SVGAGI. CDR3 amino acids: CASSYFARTNTEAFF. DNA of the CDR3: TGTGCCAGCAGTTATTTCGCCAGGACCAACACTGAAGCTTTCTTT.

The rearrangement links TRBV29-1 to TRBJ2-3; D might be TRBD1 (5 bases). Looked up from germline, CDR1 is SQVTM and CDR2 is ANQGSEA. This CDR3 comprises 13 residues. With 5 bases removed from V and 0 bases from J, the gap between germline ends came to 9 bases. The CDR3 region has the DNA TGCAGCGTTCGACAGCCTAGCACAGATACGCAGTATTTT. This codes for CSVRQPSTDTQYF.

The genes are TRBV5-1 and TRBJ2-2; 7 nucleotides align to TRBD1. V was pared by 0 bases and J by 4 bases, with 9 bases of the junction left unmatched. Germline V gene sequence: CDR1 SGHRS, CDR2 YFSETQ. The CDR3 has 17 residues. The DNA of the CDR3 is TGCGCCAGCAGCTTGGTAGTGCCGGGACAGTTCACCGGGGAGCTGTTTTTT. It codes for CASSLVVPGQFTGELFF.

The rearrangement uses TRBV5-1 and TRBJ2-1, with D unresolved. CDR1 and CDR2 from the germline V gene are SGHRS and YFSETQ. The CDR3 runs to 14 residues. V was cut by 4 bases and J by 8 bases, with 16 bases left in between. The CDR3 DNA follows: TGCGCCAGCAGCCCCTATTTCACGGTCGATGAGCAGTTCTTC. Translating gives CASSPYFTVDEQFF.

This chain uses TRBV7-3 with TRBJ2-5; 8 nucleotides align to TRBD2. CDR3 size: 15 residues. J lost 5 bases, V lost 5 bases, and 10 bases had no gene match. The germline V gene has CDR1 SGHTA and CDR2 FQGTGA. The CDR3 is CASSPTSASRETQYF. The CDR3 DNA follows: TGTGCCAGCAGCCCGACTAGCGCCTCGAGGGAGACCCAGTACTTC.

This clone came up a few times. This chain connects TRBV13 to TRBJ1-1; D unresolved. V gave up 5 bases and J gave up 4 bases, with 11 bases separating them. This CDR3 comprises 13 residues. In germline, CDR1 is PRHDT, CDR2 FYEKMQ (reference sequence). The CDR3 loop reads CASSIGASTEAFF. In DNA, the CDR3 is TGTGCCAGCAGCATCGGAGCCAGCACTGAAGCTTTCTTT.

This chain uses TRBV19 with TRBJ2-1; D is perhaps TRBD1 (6 bases). This CDR3 has 11 amino acids. V lost 6 bases to trimming and J lost 15 bases, with 15 bases between them. Germline assignment: CDR1 LNHDA and CDR2 SQIVND (reference sequence). CDR3: CASSRTDLLFF. As DNA, the CDR3 is TGTGCCAGTAGCAGGACAGACCTATTGTTCTTC.

This clone occurred a few times. The gene calls are TRBV29-1 and TRBJ2-4, with D unresolved. Trimming took off 0 bases at V and 6 bases at J, with 6 bases between the two ends. The CDR3 spans 12 residues. Germline values: CDR1 SQVTM, CDR2 ANQGSEA. The CDR3: CSVEDAGNIQYF. CDR3 bases: TGCAGCGTTGAAGATGCAGGAAACATTCAGTACTTC.

The V and J genes are TRBV4-2 and TRBJ2-4; D is undetermined. There are 17 residues in the CDR3. The germline V gene has CDR1 LGHNA and CDR2 YNFKEQ. V lost 0 bases, J lost 0 bases, and 12 bases lay in between. This CDR3 reads CASSQDLALLAKNIQYF. The CDR3 DNA reads TGTGCCAGCAGCCAAGATCTCGCGCTGCTAGCCAAAAACATTCAGTACTTC.

This clone was seen once. The chain links TRBV19 to TRBJ2-5; 8 nucleotides match TRBD2. The CDR3 consists of 15 residues. Germline V gives CDR1 LNHDA, CDR2 SQIVND (reference sequence). With 6 bases clipped from V and 2 bases from J, the junction kept 8 bases outside the gene matches. The CDR3 nucleotides are TGTGCCAGTAGCCGGACTAGCTCCCAACAAGAGACCCAGTACTTC. Protein sequence: CASSRTSSQQETQYF.

The chain joins TRBV4-1 to TRBJ1-5, with unresolved D. This CDR3 is 15 amino acids long. Germline-derived CDR1 and CDR2 are MGHRA and YSYEKL. V was shortened by 2 bases and J by 1 base, with 9 bases between the two germline ends. Here the CDR3 reads CASSQRVGSNQPQHF. CDR3 coding DNA: TGCGCCAGCAGCCAAAGGGTAGGGAGCAATCAGCCCCAGCATTTT.

The chain uses TRBV13 and TRBJ2-7; 10 bases match TRBD1. CDR3 length: 15 amino acids. The V segment lost 2 bases and the J segment 6 bases; nucleotides outside the gene matches: 7. CDR1 is PRHDT, CDR2 FYEKMQ, per germline (reference sequence). For the CDR3, the DNA is TGTGCCAGCAGCTTACTGGGACAGGGGTTAGGCGAGCAGTACTTC. Its protein product is CASSLLGQGLGEQYF.

The chain is built from TRBV19 and TRBJ1-6; 11 bases map to TRBD1. V shed 8 bases, J shed 7 bases, and the junction held 10 bases outside the gene matches. The CDR3 consists of 16 residues. CDR1 and CDR2 from the germline V gene are LNHDA and SQIVND (reference sequence). As DNA, the CDR3 is TGTGCCAGTGGAGGGGCGGGACAGGGGGTAAATTCACCCCTCCACTTT. Its translation: CASGGAGQGVNSPLHF.

The V gene is TRBV7-6, the J gene TRBJ1-3, with D possibly matching TRBD1 (6 bases). Per germline, CDR1 SGHVS and CDR2 FNYEAQ. V dropped 5 bases and J dropped 1 base, with 24 bases sitting between them. This CDR3 spans 19 amino acids. The CDR3 loop reads CASSPSLRNRAPSGNTIYF. In DNA form, the CDR3 reads TGTGCCAGCAGCCCCTCCCTCCGGAACAGGGCACCTTCTGGAAACACCATATATTTT.

This clone was recorded a few times. The V and J genes are TRBV4-1 and TRBJ2-7, with D perhaps matching TRBD1 (5 bases). Germline-derived CDR1 and CDR2 are MGHRA and YSYEKL. V was cut by 0 bases and J by 4 bases, with 13 bases left in between. The CDR3 covers 15 residues. The CDR3, as DNA: TGCGCCAGCAGCCAAGATTCCCAGGGTCGATACGAGCAGTACTTC. This encodes CASSQDSQGRYEQYF.

The chain links TRBV20-1 to TRBJ1-2; D gene uncertain. Germline CDR1 DFQATT, CDR2 SNEGSKA (reference sequence). The germline V and J ends were trimmed by 6 bases and 8 bases, with 13 bases remaining between them. The CDR3 covers 11 residues. The CDR3 protein is CSAAIGYGYTF. Here the CDR3 DNA reads TGCAGTGCCGCGATCGGGTACGGCTACACCTTC.

The rearrangement uses TRBV9 and TRBJ1-2; 9 bases map to TRBD1. This CDR3 has 14 amino acids. From germline, CDR1 is SGDLS and CDR2 YYNGEE. After removal of 3 bases from V and 5 bases from J, the junction contained 5 bases not matched to a gene. The CDR3 reads CASSARTGDYGYTF. For the CDR3, the DNA is TGTGCCAGCAGCGCTCGGACAGGGGATTATGGCTACACCTTC.

The chain links TRBV7-2 to TRBJ2-3; no clear D gene. Between the trimmed V and J ends, which lost 5 bases and 0 bases, there was a span of 6 bases. The CDR3 length is 13 residues. CDR1 SGHTA and CDR2 FQGNSA come from the germline V gene. CDR3 sequence reads: CASSPPSTDTQYF. Written as DNA, the CDR3 is TGTGCCAGCAGCCCCCCTAGCACAGATACGCAGTATTTT.

This clone was detected only a few times. The genes are TRBV19 and TRBJ1-5; no clear D. Germline lookup yields CDR1 LNHDA and CDR2 SQIVND (reference sequence). This CDR3 region has 15 residues. V gave up 3 bases and J gave up 7 bases, with 16 bases separating them. CDR3 residues: CASSIISGDSQPQHF. The CDR3 coding sequence is TGTGCCAGTAGTATTATCTCTGGAGACTCCCAGCCCCAGCATTTT.